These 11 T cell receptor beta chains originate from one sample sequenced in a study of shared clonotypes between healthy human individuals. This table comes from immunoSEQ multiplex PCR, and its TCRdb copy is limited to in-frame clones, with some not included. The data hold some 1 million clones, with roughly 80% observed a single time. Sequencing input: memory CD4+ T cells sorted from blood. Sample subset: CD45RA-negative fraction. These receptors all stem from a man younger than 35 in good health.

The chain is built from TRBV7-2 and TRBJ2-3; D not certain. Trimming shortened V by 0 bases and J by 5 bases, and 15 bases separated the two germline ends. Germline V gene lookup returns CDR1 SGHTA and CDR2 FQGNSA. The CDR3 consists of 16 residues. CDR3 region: CASSLASSLAVDTQYF. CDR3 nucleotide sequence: TGTGCCAGCAGCTTAGCGTCATCGTTAGCCGTAGATACGCAGTATTTT.

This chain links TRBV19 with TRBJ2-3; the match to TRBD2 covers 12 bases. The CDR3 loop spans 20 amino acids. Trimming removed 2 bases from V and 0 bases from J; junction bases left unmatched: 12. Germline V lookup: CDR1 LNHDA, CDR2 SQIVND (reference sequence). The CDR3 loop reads CASSIIALAGGSRSTDTQYF. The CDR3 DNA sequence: TGTGCCAGTAGTATAATAGCACTAGCGGGAGGTTCAAGAAGCACAGATACGCAGTATTTT.

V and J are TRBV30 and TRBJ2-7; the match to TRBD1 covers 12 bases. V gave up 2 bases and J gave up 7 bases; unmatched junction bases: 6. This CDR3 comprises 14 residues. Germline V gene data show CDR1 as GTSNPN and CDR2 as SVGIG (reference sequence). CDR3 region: CAWSTGQGAGEQYF. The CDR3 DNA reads TGTGCCTGGAGTACGGGACAGGGGGCGGGAGAGCAGTACTTC.

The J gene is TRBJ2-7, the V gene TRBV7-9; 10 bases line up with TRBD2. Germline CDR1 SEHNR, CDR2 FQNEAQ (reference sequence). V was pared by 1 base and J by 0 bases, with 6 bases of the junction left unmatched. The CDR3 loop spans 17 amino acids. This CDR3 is CASSLGGAGGPSYEQYF. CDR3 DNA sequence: TGTGCCAGCAGCTTAGGAGGAGCGGGAGGGCCCTCCTACGAGCAGTACTTC.

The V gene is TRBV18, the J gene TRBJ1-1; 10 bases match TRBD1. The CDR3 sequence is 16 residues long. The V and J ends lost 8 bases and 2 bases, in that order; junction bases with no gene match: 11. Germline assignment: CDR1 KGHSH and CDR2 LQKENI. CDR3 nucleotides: TGTGCCAGCCAGGCCGGGACAGGGGTTTCAAACACTGAAGCTTTCTTT. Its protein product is CASQAGTGVSNTEAFF.

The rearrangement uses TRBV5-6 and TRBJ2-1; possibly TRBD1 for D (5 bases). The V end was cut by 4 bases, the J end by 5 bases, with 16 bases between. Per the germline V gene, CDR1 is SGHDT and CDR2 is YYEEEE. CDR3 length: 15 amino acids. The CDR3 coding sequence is TGTGCCAGCAGCCAAGACACTGGGGCAGACAATGAGCAGTTCTTC. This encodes CASSQDTGADNEQFF.

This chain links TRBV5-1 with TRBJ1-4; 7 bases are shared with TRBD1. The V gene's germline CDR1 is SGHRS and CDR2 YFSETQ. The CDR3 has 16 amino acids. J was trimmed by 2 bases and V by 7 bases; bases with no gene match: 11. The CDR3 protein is CASRLQGSGTNEKLFF. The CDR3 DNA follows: TGCGCCAGCCGATTACAGGGGTCGGGGACTAATGAAAAACTGTTTTTT.

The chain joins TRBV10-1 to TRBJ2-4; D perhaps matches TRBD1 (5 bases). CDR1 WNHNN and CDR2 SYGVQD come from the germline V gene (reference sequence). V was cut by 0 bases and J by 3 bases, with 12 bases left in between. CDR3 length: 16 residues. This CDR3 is CASSESGRDGKNIQYF. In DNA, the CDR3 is TGCGCCAGCAGTGAGTCGGGCAGGGATGGCAAAAACATTCAGTACTTC.

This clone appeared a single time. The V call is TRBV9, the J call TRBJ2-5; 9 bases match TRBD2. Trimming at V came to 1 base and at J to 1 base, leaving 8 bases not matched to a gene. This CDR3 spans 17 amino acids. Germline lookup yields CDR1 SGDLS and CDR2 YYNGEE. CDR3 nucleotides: TGTGCCAGCAGCGTAATGTGGCTAGCGGGATTCCAAGAGACCCAGTACTTC. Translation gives CASSVMWLAGFQETQYF.

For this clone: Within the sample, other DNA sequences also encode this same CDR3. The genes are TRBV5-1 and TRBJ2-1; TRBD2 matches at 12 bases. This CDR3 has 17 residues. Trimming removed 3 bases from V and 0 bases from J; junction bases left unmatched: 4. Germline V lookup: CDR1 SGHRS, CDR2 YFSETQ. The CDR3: CASSSGLAGHSYNEQFF. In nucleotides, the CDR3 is TGCGCCAGCAGCTCAGGACTAGCGGGACACTCCTACAATGAGCAGTTCTTC.

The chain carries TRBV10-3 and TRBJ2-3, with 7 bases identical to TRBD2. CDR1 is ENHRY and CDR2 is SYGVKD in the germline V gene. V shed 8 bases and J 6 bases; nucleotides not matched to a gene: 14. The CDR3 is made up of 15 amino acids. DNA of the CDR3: TGTGCCATCGGACAACGGGGGGAGGGCGTGGATACGCAGTATTTT. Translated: CAIGQRGEGVDTQYF.